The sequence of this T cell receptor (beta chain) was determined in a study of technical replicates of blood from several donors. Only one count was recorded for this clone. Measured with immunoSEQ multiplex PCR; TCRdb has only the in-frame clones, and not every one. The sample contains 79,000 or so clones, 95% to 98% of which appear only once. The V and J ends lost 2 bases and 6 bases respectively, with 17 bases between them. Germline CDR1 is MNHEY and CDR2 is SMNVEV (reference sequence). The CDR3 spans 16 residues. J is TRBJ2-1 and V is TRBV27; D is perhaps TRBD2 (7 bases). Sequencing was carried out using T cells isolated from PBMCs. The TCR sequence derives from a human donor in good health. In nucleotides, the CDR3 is TGTGCCAGCAGTTTAAATGAGGGGGAGGGCGGCAATGAGCAGTTCTTC. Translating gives CASSLNEGEGGNEQFF.